Listed here are 18 T cell receptor beta chains from one sample, sequenced in a study of T cells in Graves' hyperthyroidism and ophthalmopathy. Amplified regions were TCR beta CDR3 sequences from RNA transcripts. HTBI primers were the set used in a first-round RT-PCR of the TCR CDR3. MiXCR was run by TCRdb on the multiplex PCR reads, yielding one entry per CDR3 protein. This sample has 750,000 to 950,000 distinct CDR3 sequences; around 38% occur once, and the top ten carry around 9.3%. The sequencing input was blood. The receptors originated from a man between 18 and 35 years old with Graves' hyperthyroidism.

The J gene is TRBJ1-2, the V gene TRBV20-1; the D is unclear. The CDR3 extends over 15 amino acids. V was pared by 0 bases and J by 0 bases, with 11 bases between. CDR1 and CDR2 from the germline V gene are DFQATT and SNEGSKA (reference sequence). CDR3 sequence (DNA): TGCAGTGCTAGAGATGAATCGTCAGCTAACTATGGCTACACCTTC. It specifies CSARDESSANYGYTF.

This clonotype came up a few times. The chain links TRBV2 to TRBJ1-1; 10 nucleotides match TRBD1. The CDR3 covers 15 residues. V was clipped by 3 bases and J by 6 bases; unmatched bases: 7. The germline CDR1 and CDR2 sequences are SNHLY and FYNNEI. CDR3 nucleotide sequence: TGTGCCAGCAGTGAGGTGGGACAGGGGTTCCCTGAAGCTTTCTTT. This gives the protein CASSEVGQGFPEAFF.

The chain combines TRBV20-1 with TRBJ2-7; D is perhaps TRBD1 or TRBD2 (5 bases each). The closer fit of TRBJ2-5 to the DNA end suggests the J call may be wrong. The CDR3 sequence is 14 residues long. In germline, CDR1 is DFQATT, CDR2 SNEGSKA (reference sequence). The CDR3 DNA follows: TGCAGTGCTACCGGGACGGATTTTCGGGAGACCCAGTACTTC. Its translation is CSATGTDFRETQYF.

This clonotype has just a few counts. The rearrangement uses TRBV11-2 and TRBJ1-1; unclear D gene. Deletions cut 3 bases from V and 2 bases from J, with 16 bases between. The CDR3 loop spans 16 amino acids. The germline V gene has CDR1 SGHAT and CDR2 FQNNGV. The CDR3 protein is CASSLSRAGVNTEAFF. The CDR3 nucleotides are TGTGCCAGCAGCTTGTCGAGGGCTGGAGTTAACACTGAAGCTTTCTTT.

This clonotype appeared a few times. This rearrangement joins TRBV16 to TRBJ1-5, with TRBD1 as a possible D gene (6 bases). With 2 bases removed from V and 5 bases from J, the gap between germline ends came to 13 bases. This CDR3 is 15 amino acids long. Germline V gene data show CDR1 as KGHSY and CDR2 as FQNENV. DNA for the CDR3: TGTGCCAGCAGCCAACGGGGGCAGGGTTATCAGCCCCAGCATTTT. Its translation: CASSQRGQGYQPQHF. The full variable domain, rest sourced from reference TRBV16 and TRBJ1-5, is GEEVAQTPKHLVRGEGQKAKLYCAPIKGHSYVFWYQQVLKNEFKFLISFQNENVFDETGMPKERFSAKCLPNSPCSLEIQATKLEDSAVYFCASSQRGQGYQPQHFGDGTRLSIL.

The rearrangement joins TRBV19 to TRBJ2-7, with D unresolved. Between the trimmed V and J ends, which lost 3 bases and 9 bases, there was a span of 15 bases. This CDR3 region has 13 residues. Per germline, CDR1 LNHDA and CDR2 SQIVND (reference sequence). CDR3 coding DNA: TGTGCCAGTAGTATCCCGGGCTCCCGCTGGCAGTACTTC. This gives the protein CASSIPGSRWQYF.

This clonotype was detected a few times. The chain is built from TRBV6-5 and TRBJ1-1; D is undetermined. Trimming took 6 bases from V and 10 from J, leaving 12 bases between them. CDR1 is MNHEY, CDR2 SVGAGI, per germline. This CDR3 is 11 amino acids long. Here the CDR3 DNA reads TGTGCCAGCAGCGAGACGAATGGAGCTTTCTTT. Its translation is CASSETNGAFF.

Ten or more counts support this clonotype. The rearrangement uses TRBV19 and TRBJ1-1, with 7 bases aligning to TRBD1. V shed 6 bases, J shed 0 bases, and the junction held 4 bases outside the gene matches. This CDR3 comprises 14 residues. CDR1 is LNHDA, CDR2 SQIVND, per germline (reference sequence). Written as DNA, the CDR3 is TGTGCCAGTAGAGGGGACAGTCTGAACACTGAAGCTTTCTTT. Amino acid sequence: CASRGDSLNTEAFF.

Turning to this clonotype: This CDR3 fails to terminate in the conserved phenylalanine or tryptophan, so it likely reflects a read error. The DNA is left out, because the CDR3 cannot be placed on it with certainty; the CDR3 is given as TCRdb lists it. This chain uses TRBV14 with TRBJ1-2; the table's D call, TRBD1, was not checked against the DNA. Per the germline V gene, CDR1 is SGHDN and CDR2 is FVKESK. The CDR3 adds up to 10 amino acids, both ends counted. Here the CDR3 reads CASSQEQGAD.

The CDR3 DNA sequence: TGCAGTGCTAGAGATCGAAGGGGACGCTACTACGAGCAGTACTTC. Translating gives CSARDRRGRYYEQYF. This chain connects TRBV20-1 to TRBJ2-7, with D perhaps TRBD1 or TRBD2 (5 bases each). This CDR3 has 15 amino acids. Germline assignment: CDR1 DFQATT and CDR2 SNEGSKA (reference sequence). Trimming cost V 0 bases and J 3 bases, with 15 bases left between them.

This clonotype was observed many times. The rearrangement uses TRBV15 and TRBJ1-3; D is uncertain. Trimming removed 5 bases from V and 2 bases from J, with 7 bases in between. The CDR3 extends over 13 amino acids. In germline, CDR1 is LNHNV, CDR2 YYDKDF (reference sequence). For the CDR3, the DNA is TGTGCCACCAGCCCCGTTACTGGAAACACCATATATTTT. It encodes CATSPVTGNTIYF.

The chain has TRBV6-5 and TRBJ2-7; D gene uncertain. Trimming left V 5 bases short and J 5 bases short, with 10 bases between. There are 12 residues in the CDR3. The V gene's germline CDR1 is MNHEY and CDR2 SVGAGI. DNA for the CDR3: TGTGCCAGCAGTGGCGCGTTAGACGAGCAGTACTTC. Translation gives CASSGALDEQYF.

The table lists this clonotype with a few counts. This chain joins TRBV2 and TRBJ2-2; D is perhaps TRBD1 (5 bases). The V gene's germline CDR1 is SNHLY and CDR2 FYNNEI. Trimming pared 7 bases from V and 0 bases from J, leaving 12 bases between. The CDR3 spans 15 residues. CDR3 protein: CASNKGPANTGELFF. The CDR3 nucleotides are TGTGCCAGCAACAAGGGGCCGGCGAACACCGGGGAGCTGTTTTTT.

There are many counts of this clonotype. V gene TRBV29-1 combines with J gene TRBJ2-7, with 8 bases aligning to TRBD2. V was pared by 8 bases and J by 5 bases, with 14 bases of the junction left unmatched. Per germline, CDR1 SQVTM and CDR2 ANQGSEA. The CDR3 has 14 amino acids. CDR3 nucleotide sequence: TGCAGCTTCCGCCCCAGCGGGAGTACCCACGAGCAGTACTTC. Its protein product is CSFRPSGSTHEQYF.

The chain couples TRBV5-1 to TRBJ2-7, with TRBD2 matching over 8 bases. The J segment lost 7 bases and the V segment lost 2 bases, leaving 8 bases of the junction unmatched. Germline CDR1 reads SGHRS; CDR2 reads YFSETQ. The CDR3 spans 14 residues. CDR3 in amino acids: CASSFGTSSGEQYF. The CDR3 DNA reads as TGCGCCAGCAGCTTTGGGACTAGTTCGGGAGAGCAGTACTTC.

Regarding this clonotype: A read error may explain this, as a much larger clone is one base away. The J gene is TRBJ2-5, the V gene TRBV7-9; 7 bases align to TRBD2. Per germline, CDR1 SEHNR and CDR2 FQNEAQ (reference sequence). The length of the CDR3 is 15 residues. The CDR3 is CASSYGWEGRETPYF. In DNA form, the CDR3 reads TGTGCCAGCAGCTATGGGTGGGAGGGGAGAGAGACCCCGTACTTC.

The rearrangement uses TRBV29-1 and TRBJ1-2; D remains ambiguous. The CDR3 is made up of 12 amino acids. Germline V gene sequence: CDR1 SQVTM, CDR2 ANQGSEA. Between the trimmed V and J ends, which lost 5 bases and 4 bases, there was a span of 11 bases. This chain's CDR3 is CSVITALYGYTF. CDR3 coding DNA: TGCAGCGTTATAACGGCCCTCTATGGCTACACCTTC.

This sequence joins TRBV25-1 and TRBJ1-2; TRBD1 aligns across 9 bases. V lost 5 bases, J lost 2 bases, and 6 bases stayed unmatched. The CDR3 length is 15 residues. Germline assignment: CDR1 MGHDK and CDR2 SYGVNS. CDR3 nucleotides: TGTGCCAGCAGTTATACAGGGGGCTCCAACTATGGCTACACCTTC. This encodes CASSYTGGSNYGYTF.